This T cell receptor (beta chain) appears in the sequencing data of a study of human T cells and chemical hapten exposure. Study findings and constraints: DPC sensitization left the count of TCRs above 1 in 1000 unchanged.

Noted time point: healthy volunteer bleed at 6 weeks. Whole blood, unfractionated, served as the material for total RNA extraction. Original data processing: Ranging from about 20,000 to 700,000, TCR counts per sample had a median value of roughly 96,000. A single record per CDR3 protein comes from TCRdb applying MiXCR to the RACE reads. It is TCRdb's table, rather than the study itself, that gives the V and J calls and clone size. The sample yields about 45,000 distinct CDR3 sequences, 3% to 4.5% seen once. With 0 bases removed from V and 2 bases from J, the gap between germline ends came to 9 bases. Germline V CDR1 and CDR2: SGHRS, YFSETQ. CDR3 length: 15 residues. Comment on this clonotype: The target antigen is unknown.

This receptor was identified in a human donor in good health. Some clones in this sample may be carry-over from other donors' samples. The chain links TRBV5-1 to TRBJ2-1, with TRBD2 as a possible D gene (5 bases). The sample was whole blood. The CDR3 sequence is CASSLGGAPYNEQFF. The CDR3 nucleotides are TGCGCCAGCAGCTTGGGGGGAGCCCCCTACAATGAGCAGTTCTTC.